This T cell receptor beta chain stems from a study of shared clonotypes between healthy human individuals. Data came from immunoSEQ multiplex PCR; TCRdb stores just in-frame clones and leaves some out. The table lists 2,500,000 or so clones, 93% of them singletons. The CDR3 contains 15 residues. Germline lookup yields CDR1 MNHNS and CDR2 SASEGT. V was clipped by 3 bases and J by 2 bases, with 13 bases between them. Among the donors, all were Caucasian adults who lived in Nashville, Tennessee. Whole-study results and caveats: The genetic and exposure-history diversity represented was limited by few donors. Naive CD4 clonotypes overlapped across several donors at roughly 5.1%. Larger estimated richness was generally seen in naive subsets than in memory subsets.

This clone was observed once. As yet, its antigen is unknown. The source is a man aged 18 to 35 in good health. Some clones in this sample may be carry-over from other donors' samples. The sample comprised naive CD4+ T cells from PBMCs. The subset denotes: CD45RA+ positively selected. The rearrangement links TRBV6-1 to TRBJ1-1, with a tentative D call TRBD1 (5 bases). The CDR3 region is CASSDSGRINTEAFF. CDR3 DNA: TGTGCCAGCAGTGATTCAGGGAGGATCAACACTGAAGCTTTCTTT.